Presented here are 8 T cell receptor beta chains from one specimen sequenced in a study of radiotherapy plus CTLA-4 blockade in lung cancer (dated by TCRdb to the late 2010s). Libraries were built with the immunoSEQ multiplex PCR assay. TCRdb obtained this table from immuneACCESS and retained in-frame rearrangements with V and J assigned. These tables miss some clones; where compared with another copy, unresolved V genes account for less than half of the shortfall, and the remainder is unexplained. The sample data list over 100,000 clones, and approximately 80% of these were observed just once. The ten most abundant clones make up approximately 3.5% of the sample. Sequences were derived from peripheral blood, sampled from a patient treated with radiotherapy plus ipilimumab. Receptor source: a human donor with non-small cell lung cancer that progressed on radiotherapy plus ipilimumab. Some clones in this sample may be carry-over from other donors' samples.

The chain uses TRBV10-3 and TRBJ1-2, with D tentatively TRBD1 (6 bases). CDR3 size: 11 residues. CDR1 is ENHRY and CDR2 is SYGVKD in the germline V gene. V was pared by 10 bases and J by 7 bases, with 13 bases between. CDR3 DNA sequence: TGTGCCAGCGGGGCACAGGGTGGCTACACCTTC. This encodes CASGAQGGYTF.

The chain combines TRBV7-3 with TRBJ2-7; weak D call: TRBD1 (7 bases). The CDR3 extends over 15 amino acids. Germline-derived CDR1 and CDR2 are SGHTA and FQGTGA. Deletions cut 2 bases from V and 2 bases from J, with 13 bases between. The CDR3 DNA reads TGTGCCAGCAGCTTAGACAGGGACTCGACCTACGAGCAGTACTTC. Translating it yields CASSLDRDSTYEQYF.

The V and J genes are TRBV5-1 and TRBJ1-4; no clear D. Per germline, CDR1 SGHRS and CDR2 YFSETQ. The CDR3 totals 16 residues. The V end was cut by 1 base, the J end by 6 bases, with 16 bases between. The CDR3 protein is CASSLFYSGPDEKLFF. CDR3 in DNA: TGCGCCAGCAGCTTGTTCTACTCCGGGCCGGATGAAAAACTGTTTTTT.

This chain connects TRBV5-6 to TRBJ2-1, with D perhaps given as TRBD1 or TRBD2 (5 bases each). Germline V CDR1 and CDR2: SGHDT, YYEEEE. The CDR3 totals 18 residues. Trimming cost V 4 bases and J 7 bases, with 27 bases left between them. The CDR3 spells CASSRPWEWIEGSNEQFF. CDR3 coding DNA: TGTGCCAGCAGCAGGCCTTGGGAGTGGATAGAGGGGAGTAATGAGCAGTTCTTC.

There are a few counts of this clone. The V gene is TRBV14, the J gene TRBJ2-1; 8 bases agree with TRBD1. The germline CDR1 and CDR2 sequences are SGHDN and FVKESK. Trimming took 5 bases from V and 5 from J; bases not matched to a gene: 11. The CDR3 contains 16 residues. The CDR3 region is CASSSWRQGTDNEQFF. CDR3 DNA sequence: TGTGCCAGCAGCTCTTGGAGACAGGGGACGGACAATGAGCAGTTCTTC.

The V call is TRBV5-1, the J call TRBJ2-1, with 10 bases matching TRBD1. The CDR3 has 14 residues. Germline CDR1 reads SGHRS; CDR2 reads YFSETQ. V trimming: 4 bases; J trimming: 6 bases; junction bases outside the gene matches: 4. The DNA for the CDR3 is TGCGCCAGCAGCAACCGGACAGGGGGCAATGAGCAGTTCTTC. It yields the protein CASSNRTGGNEQFF. The complete variable domain, with remaining parts taken from reference TRBV5-1 and TRBJ2-1, reads KAGVTQTPRYLIKTRGQQVTLSCSPISGHRSVSWYQQTPGQGLQFLFEYFSETQRNKGNFPGRFSGRQFSNSRSEMNVSTLELGDSALYLCASSNRTGGNEQFFGPGTRLTVL.

This chain uses TRBV11-2 with TRBJ2-7, with D unresolved. The CDR3 consists of 12 residues. Trimming cost V 3 bases and J 3 bases, with 6 bases left between them. Germline CDR1 SGHAT, CDR2 FQNNGV. The CDR3 loop reads CASSLMGYEQYF. The CDR3 bases are TGTGCCAGCAGCTTGATGGGCTACGAGCAGTACTTC.

CDR3 DNA sequence: TGTGCCAGCACTCGAGACAGCTCTGGAAACACCATATATTTT. Translation gives CASTRDSSGNTIYF. The V gene is TRBV7-8, the J gene TRBJ1-3; D is perhaps TRBD1 (5 bases). The CDR3 has 14 amino acids. Trimming shortened V by 7 bases and J by 0 bases, and 10 bases separated the two germline ends. CDR1 is SGHVS and CDR2 is FQNEAQ in the germline V gene.